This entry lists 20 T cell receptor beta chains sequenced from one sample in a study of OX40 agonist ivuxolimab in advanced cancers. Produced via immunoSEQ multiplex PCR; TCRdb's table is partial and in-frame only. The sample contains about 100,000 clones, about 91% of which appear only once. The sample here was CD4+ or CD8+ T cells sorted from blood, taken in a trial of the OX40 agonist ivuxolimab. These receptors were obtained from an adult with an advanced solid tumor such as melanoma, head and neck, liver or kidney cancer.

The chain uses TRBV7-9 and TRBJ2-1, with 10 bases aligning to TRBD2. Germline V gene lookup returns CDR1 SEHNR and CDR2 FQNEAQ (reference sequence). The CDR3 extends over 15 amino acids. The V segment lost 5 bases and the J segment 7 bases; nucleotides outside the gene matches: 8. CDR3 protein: CASSPSGRAGNEQFF. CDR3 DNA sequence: TGTGCCAGCAGCCCCAGCGGGAGGGCCGGGAATGAGCAGTTCTTC. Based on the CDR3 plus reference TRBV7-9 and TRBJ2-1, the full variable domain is DTGVSQNPRHKITKRGQNVTFRCDPISEHNRLYWYRQTLGQGPEFLTYFQNEAQLEKSRLLSDRFSAERPKGSFSTLEIQRTEQGDSAMYLCASSPSGRAGNEQFFGPGTRLTVL.

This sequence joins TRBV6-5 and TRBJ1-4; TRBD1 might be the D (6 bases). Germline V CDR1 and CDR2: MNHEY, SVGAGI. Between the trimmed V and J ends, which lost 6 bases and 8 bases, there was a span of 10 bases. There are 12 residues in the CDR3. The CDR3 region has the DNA TGTGCCAGCAGCACAGGGTGGGAAAAACTGTTTTTT. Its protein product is CASSTGWEKLFF.

This CDR3 is CASSEQAGGYTF. As DNA, the CDR3 is TGTGCCAGCAGTGAACAGGCAGGCGGCTACACCTTC. The chain has TRBV6-1 and TRBJ1-2, with D uncertain. Trimming pared 2 bases from V and 8 bases from J, leaving 9 bases between. The CDR3 runs 12 residues. Germline V gene data show CDR1 as MNHNS and CDR2 as SASEGT.

The CDR3 loop reads CATSREGFRYGYTF. For the CDR3, the DNA is TGTGCCACCAGCAGAGAAGGGTTTCGGTATGGCTACACCTTC. This sequence joins TRBV15 and TRBJ1-2; D uncertain. Germline V lookup: CDR1 LNHNV, CDR2 YYDKDF (reference sequence). There are 14 residues in the CDR3. The V gene lost 0 bases and the J gene lost 5 bases, with 10 bases spanning the gap.

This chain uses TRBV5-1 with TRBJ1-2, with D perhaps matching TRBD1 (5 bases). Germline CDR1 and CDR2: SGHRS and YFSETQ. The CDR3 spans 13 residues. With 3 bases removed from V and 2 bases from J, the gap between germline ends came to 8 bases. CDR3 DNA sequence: TGCGCCAGCAGCTCCGGGACCAACTATGGCTACACCTTC. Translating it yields CASSSGTNYGYTF.

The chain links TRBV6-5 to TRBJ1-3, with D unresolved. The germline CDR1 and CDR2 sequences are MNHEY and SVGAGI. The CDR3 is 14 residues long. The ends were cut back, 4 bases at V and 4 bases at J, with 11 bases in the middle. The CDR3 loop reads CASSLAQGGNTIYF. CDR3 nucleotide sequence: TGTGCCAGCAGTTTGGCCCAAGGAGGAAACACCATATATTTT.

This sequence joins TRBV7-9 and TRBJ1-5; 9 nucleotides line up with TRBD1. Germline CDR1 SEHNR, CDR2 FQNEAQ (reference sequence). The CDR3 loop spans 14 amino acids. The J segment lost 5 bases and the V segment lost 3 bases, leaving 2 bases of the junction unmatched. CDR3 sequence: CASSLTGGDQPQHF. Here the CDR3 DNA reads TGTGCCAGCAGCTTGACAGGGGGAGATCAGCCCCAGCATTTT.

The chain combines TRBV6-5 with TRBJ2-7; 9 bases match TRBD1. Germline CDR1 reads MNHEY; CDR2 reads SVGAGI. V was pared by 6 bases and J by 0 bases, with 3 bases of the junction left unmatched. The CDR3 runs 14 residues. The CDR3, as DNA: TGTGCCAGCAGGGTGACAGGGGGCTCCTACGAGCAGTACTTC. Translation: CASRVTGGSYEQYF.

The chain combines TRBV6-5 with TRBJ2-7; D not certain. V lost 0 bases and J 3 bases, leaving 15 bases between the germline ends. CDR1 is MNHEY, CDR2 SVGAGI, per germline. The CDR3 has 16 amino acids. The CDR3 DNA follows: TGTGCCAGCAGTTACTCGCTCCCCTGGATTGGCTACGAGCAGTACTTC. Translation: CASSYSLPWIGYEQYF.

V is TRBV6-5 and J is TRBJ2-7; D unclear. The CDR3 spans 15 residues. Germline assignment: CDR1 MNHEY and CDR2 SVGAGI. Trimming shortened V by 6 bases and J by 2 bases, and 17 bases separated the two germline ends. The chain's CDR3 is CASRPYQHDPYEQYF. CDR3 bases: TGTGCCAGCAGACCATACCAACACGACCCCTACGAGCAGTACTTC.

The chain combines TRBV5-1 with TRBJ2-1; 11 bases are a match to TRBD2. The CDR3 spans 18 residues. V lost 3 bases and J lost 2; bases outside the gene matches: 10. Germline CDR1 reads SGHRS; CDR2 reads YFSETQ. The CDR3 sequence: CASSSQSRLAGPYNEQFF. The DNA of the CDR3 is TGCGCCAGCAGCTCCCAAAGCCGACTAGCGGGACCCTACAATGAGCAGTTCTTC.

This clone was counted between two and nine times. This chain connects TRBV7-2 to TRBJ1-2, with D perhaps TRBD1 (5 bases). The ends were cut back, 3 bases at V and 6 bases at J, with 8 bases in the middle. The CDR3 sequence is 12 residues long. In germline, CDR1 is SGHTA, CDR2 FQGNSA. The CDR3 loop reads CASSLDTHGYTF. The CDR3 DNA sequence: TGTGCCAGCAGCTTGGACACGCATGGCTACACCTTC.

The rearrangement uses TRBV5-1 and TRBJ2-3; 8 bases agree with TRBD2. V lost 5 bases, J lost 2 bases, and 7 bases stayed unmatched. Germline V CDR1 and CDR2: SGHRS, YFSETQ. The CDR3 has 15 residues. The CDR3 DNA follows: TGCGCCAGCAGAGGGGGTAGCGGGAACACAGATACGCAGTATTTT. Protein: CASRGGSGNTDTQYF.

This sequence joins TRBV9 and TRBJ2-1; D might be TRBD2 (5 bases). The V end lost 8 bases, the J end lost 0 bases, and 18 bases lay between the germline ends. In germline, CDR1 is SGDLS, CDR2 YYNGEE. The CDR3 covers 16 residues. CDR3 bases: TGTGCCAGGGATACACTGCGGAGGCCCTCCTACAATGAGCAGTTCTTC. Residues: CARDTLRRPSYNEQFF.

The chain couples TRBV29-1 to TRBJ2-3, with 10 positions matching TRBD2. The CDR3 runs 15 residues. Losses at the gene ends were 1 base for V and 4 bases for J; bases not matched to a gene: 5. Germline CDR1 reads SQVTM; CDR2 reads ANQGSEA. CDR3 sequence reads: CSVEALAGRADTQYF. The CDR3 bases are TGCAGCGTTGAAGCACTAGCGGGACGTGCAGATACGCAGTATTTT.

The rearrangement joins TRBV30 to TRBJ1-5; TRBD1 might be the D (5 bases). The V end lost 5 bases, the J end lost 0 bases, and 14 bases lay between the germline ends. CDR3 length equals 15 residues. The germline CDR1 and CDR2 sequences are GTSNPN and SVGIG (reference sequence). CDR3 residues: CAWDKGFGSNQPQHF. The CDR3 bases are TGTGCCTGGGATAAGGGGTTCGGTAGCAATCAGCCCCAGCATTTT.

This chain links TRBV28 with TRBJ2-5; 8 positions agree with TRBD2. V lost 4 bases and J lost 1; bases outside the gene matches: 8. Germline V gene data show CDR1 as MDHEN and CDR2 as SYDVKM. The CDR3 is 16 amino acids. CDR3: CASSSRGGGLQETQYF. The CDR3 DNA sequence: TGTGCCAGCAGTTCCCGGGGCGGGGGGCTCCAAGAGACCCAGTACTTC.

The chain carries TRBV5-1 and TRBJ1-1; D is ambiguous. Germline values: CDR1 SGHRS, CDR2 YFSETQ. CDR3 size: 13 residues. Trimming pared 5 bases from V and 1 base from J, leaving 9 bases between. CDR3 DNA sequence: TGCGCCAGCAGACCGGGGAGGAACACTGAAGCTTTCTTT. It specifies CASRPGRNTEAFF. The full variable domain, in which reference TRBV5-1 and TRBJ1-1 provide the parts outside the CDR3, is KAGVTQTPRYLIKTRGQQVTLSCSPISGHRSVSWYQQTPGQGLQFLFEYFSETQRNKGNFPGRFSGRQFSNSRSEMNVSTLELGDSALYLCASRPGRNTEAFFGQGTRLTVV.

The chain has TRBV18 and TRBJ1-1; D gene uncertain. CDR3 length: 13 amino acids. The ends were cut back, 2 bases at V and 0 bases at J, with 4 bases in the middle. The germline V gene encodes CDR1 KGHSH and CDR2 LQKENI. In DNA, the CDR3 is TGTGCCAGCTCACCAACCCTGAACACTGAAGCTTTCTTT. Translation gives CASSPTLNTEAFF.

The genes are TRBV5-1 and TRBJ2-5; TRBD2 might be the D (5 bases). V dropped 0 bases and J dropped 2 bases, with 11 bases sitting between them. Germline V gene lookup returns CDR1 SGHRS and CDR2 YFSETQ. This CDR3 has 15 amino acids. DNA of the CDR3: TGCGCCAGCAGCTTGGAAGGCCGGGATCAAGAGACCCAGTACTTC. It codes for CASSLEGRDQETQYF.